This T cell receptor (beta chain) derives from a study of regulatory T cells in long-lasting Graves disease (dated by TCRdb to about 2021). Context from the whole study: Patients with newly diagnosed Graves' disease had been on antithyroid drugs for under 3 months. Peripheral blood TCR sequencing and RNA sequencing compared persistent Graves' disease patients with newly diagnosed Graves' disease patients. A total of about 33 samples underwent TCR sequencing, from about 13 patients with persistent Graves' disease and roughly 20 patients with newly diagnosed Graves' disease. The study was registered as a clinical trial and conducted in China.

The time point label, read with the paper, signifies: newly diagnosed GD, antithyroid drugs for less than 3 months. RNA was extracted from PBMCs in TRIzol for both TCR sequencing and RNA sequencing. The diagnosis of Graves' disease was made according to American Thyroid Association guidelines. Patients for the study were recruited at an endocrinology department in Xi'an, China. Each patient gave 7.5 to 10 milliliters of peripheral blood, collected in an EDTA anticoagulant tube. Ficoll Paque Plus density gradient separation was used to isolate PBMCs, and no additional T cell sorting was done. RNA quality was checked with an Agilent 2100 Bioanalyzer and agarose gel, and concentration with a NanoDrop 2000. Broader findings and caveats from the paper: Sequencing and analysis were limited to the TCR beta chain. Because the primary lesion, thyroid tissue, could not be accessed, the study looked at peripheral blood alone. Preferential use of TRBV28, TRBJ1-2 and TRBJ2-5 was observed in persistent disease, whereas TRBV20-1 and TRBJ2-1 were favored in newly diagnosed disease. Patients with persistent disease shared more public clonotypes (about 2,700) than newly diagnosed patients did (around 930). As a limitation, the authors acknowledged that the small sample size may reduce accuracy. Compared with newly diagnosed patients, patients with persistent Graves' disease had lower TCR Shannon entropy and fewer highly expanded clones, which suggests clonal expansion.

From its cysteine to its phenylalanine, the CDR3 spans 13 amino acids. The DNA shown is the 39-base CDR3, in frame from base 1. At the junction V is shortened by 8 bases and J by 0 bases, with 10 bases in between. CDR1 KGHSH and CDR2 LQKENI are derived from the germline V gene. This clonotype was counted many times. Its binding antigen is unknown. Per-base qualities were not stored, and no clone one base away is much larger. Receptor amplification or capture employed multiplex PCR. The instrument given in TCRdb is Illumina HiSeq 4000. To build TCR beta libraries, CDR3 regions were amplified by Arm-PCR using iRepertoire HTBI primers. Before sequencing, the PCR products underwent gel purification. The study's own analysis went as follows. Across samples, 55 to 80 TRBV and 14 TRBJ segments were identified and used for gene usage analysis of CDR3 amino acid clonotypes. COPE and FqMerger were used to merge filtered high-quality paired reads into contigs. Contigs were aligned with BLAST to IMGT TRBV, TRBD and TRBJ reference genes, and CDR3 was defined per IMGT. Any clonotype with a frequency above 0.1% was classified as a highly expanded clone. Repertoire diversity was measured by Shannon entropy, and V-J evenness by the Gini coefficient. Clonotypes shared by more than one individual were considered public. TCRdb redid the processing of the public reads, applying fastp at Q25 and MiXCR, and retained in-frame beta chains. For every CDR3 protein sequence, its rows merge into one entry that carries the most common genes and DNA. The V and J calls here are based on TCRdb, not the publication. In this sample the table shows about 530,000 distinct CDR3 sequences, about 16% of which occur a single time. Approximately 25% of the sample is held by the ten biggest clonotypes.

These records were also assigned to another study, of T cells in Graves' hyperthyroidism and ophthalmopathy. Taken from the second paper: A patient counted as having stable Graves' hyperthyroidism if no progression to ophthalmopathy occurred over 18 months of follow-up. Hyperthyroidism patients were aged 18 to 65 years and newly diagnosed, with disease duration of less than 2 months. Exclusion was applied to patients with uncontrolled infections, other autoimmune diseases, pregnancy or lactation. Diagnoses were based on clinical symptoms, serum thyroxine and TRAb, thyroid ultrasound and orbital computed tomography. For the first round of RT-PCR on the TCR CDR3, the HTBI primer set was used together with the Qiagen OneStep RT-PCR kit. Most expanded thyroid clonotypes (frequency above 0.001) were also detected in blood, suggesting blood repertoires may reflect thyroid immune responses. Ophthalmopathy was separated from stable hyperthyroidism by a 13 V-J signature model, with roughly 88% sensitivity and approximately 84% specificity obtained in cross-validation and 80%/75% obtained in testing. In validation, the model predicted progression to ophthalmopathy a median of roughly 6.2 months before onset, with about 67% sensitivity and nearly 75% specificity. To identify distinguishing TCR V-J signatures, a discovery cohort of around 100 patients was used, comprising 43 with Graves' ophthalmopathy and approximately 58 with stable Graves' hyperthyroidism. Prospective prediction of ophthalmopathy was tested in an independent validation cohort consisting of some 19 hyperthyroidism patients and approximately 16 patients who later progressed to ophthalmopathy. The roughly 100 discovery patients were randomly split 7:3 into training and test sets. The study also compared thyroid tissue and blood T-cell repertoires from roughly 6 Graves' hyperthyroidism patients. Once sampling was done, hyperthyroidism patients were given methimazole at a starting dose of 30 mg daily, whereas ophthalmopathy patients were given high-dose intravenous methylprednisolone. The libraries were constructed in a second round of multiplex PCR and then size-selected and purified. Sequencing of the libraries was done on an Illumina HiSeq2000 using paired-end 100 bp reads. SOAPnuke was used to process the raw data, throwing out any read that contained adapters or uncalled bases, had a mean Phred below 15, or lacked an exact constant-primer or identifier match. COPE v1.2.5 was used to merge high-quality paired reads, and clonotypes were defined as unique nucleotide sequences. MiTCR v1.1 was used to align clonotypes to the IMGT TRBV, TRBD and TRBJ reference segments. The analysis included only V-J combinations with a frequency above 0.0001, which together covered 99.2% of the repertoires. The TCS score was defined as F50 (clonal expansion) divided by E x V (chaos), with BLOSUM62-based TCRdist calculated between CDR3 peptides within each V-J. Welch's t-statistics and random forest reduced several hundred V-J features to under 15, which were used in a naive Bayes classifier (R e1071). No statistical method was used to set the sample size in advance, and investigators knew the group allocation. According to the paper, TCR Vbeta CDR3 sequencing was carried out on about 140 peripheral blood samples, which came from 40 to 45 ophthalmopathy, around 75 hyperthyroidism and roughly 17 progressor patients.

The receptor was derived from a woman aged 35-60 years with Graves disease. Donor details come from another sample of the same person, matched by shared clones. This chain is built from TRBV18 and TRBJ2-5, with no reliable assignment of the D segment. The sample here was peripheral blood mononuclear cells (PBMCs), taken at new diagnosis, from a patient treated with antithyroid drugs. CDR3 protein: CASQPWNQETQYF. The bases read TGTGCCAGCCAACCATGGAACCAAGAGACCCAGTACTTC. The CDR3, completed at both ends by the reference TRBV18 and TRBJ2-5 genes, gives the full variable domain NAGVMQNPRHLVRRRGQEARLRCSPMKGHSHVYWYRQLPEEGLKFMVYLQKENIIDESGMPKERFSAEFPKEGPSILRIQQVVRGDSAAYFCASQPWNQETQYFGPGTRLLVL.